This TCR beta chain was sequenced for a study of blood T cell repertoires in COVID-19. Trimming removed 7 bases at V and 3 bases at J, with 19 bases between. CDR1 is MNHEY and CDR2 is SVGAGI in the germline V gene. The CDR3 length is 16 residues. The data were produced by immunoSEQ multiplex PCR, yet TCRdb's version contains in-frame clones alone and is incomplete. The repertoire has roughly 50,000 clones, around 80% of them found once; the top ten carry roughly 3%. The chain employs TRBV6-5 and TRBJ1-5, with D tentatively TRBD1 (6 bases). Sequenced: peripheral blood. The clonotype comes from a man between 60 and 75 years old with acute or convalescent COVID-19. The CDR3 reads CASNYRRGYTNQPQHF. For the CDR3, the DNA is TGTGCCAGCAATTATCGCAGGGGATATACCAATCAGCCCCAGCATTTT.